A selection of T cell receptor beta chains follows, all from one sample in a study of blood T cell repertoires in COVID-19. Repertoires were generated with immunoSEQ multiplex PCR, while TCRdb's copy carries only in-frame clones and drops some. Altogether fewer than 250,000 clones are present, about nine tenths being singletons, with the ten largest covering 0.55% to 0.75%. The sample comprised peripheral blood. Receptors were obtained from a man aged 35-49 years with acute or convalescent COVID-19. Each CDR3 is given with its conserved first and last residue. Each record gives: V gene, J gene, clone size, D gene, CDR3 DNA, CDR3 protein. D genes are given only for firm matches. The size entry is marked missing in some rows and otherwise reads once, few, many or a size class.

V: TRBV25-1; J: TRBJ1-2; size: NA; D: TRBD1; DNA: TGTGCCAGCAGTTGGGGGGACAGTAGATACTACACCTTC; CDR3: CASSWGDSRYYTF
V: TRBV11-2; J: TRBJ2-7; size: NA; D: NA; DNA: TGTGCCAGCAGCTTACTCACTGAGCAGTACTTC; CDR3: CASSLLTEQYF
V: TRBV19; J: TRBJ1-1; size: NA; D: NA; DNA: TGTGCCAGTAGTATGCTCCTCTTTCAGGGGAGGGAGAACACTGAAGCTTTCTTT; CDR3: CASSMLLFQGRENTEAFF
V: TRBV28; J: TRBJ1-1; size: once; D: TRBD1; DNA: TGTGCCAGCAGCCTGGACAGGGGCAGGGCTTTCTTT; CDR3: CASSLDRGRAFF
V: TRBV11-2; J: TRBJ2-7; size: NA; D: NA; DNA: TGTGCCAGCAGCGCGGGACGGTCAGACTACGAGCAGTACTTC; CDR3: CASSAGRSDYEQYF
V: TRBV7-2; J: TRBJ1-1; size: NA; D: NA; DNA: TGTGCCAGCAGCCTTGGACAAGCCTTTGGGTACACTGAAGCTTTCTTT; CDR3: CASSLGQAFGYTEAFF
V: TRBV4-3; J: TRBJ2-1; size: NA; D: NA; DNA: TGCGCCAGCAGCCAAGAACGACGGAGATACTCCTACAATGAGCAGTTCTTC; CDR3: CASSQERRRYSYNEQFF
V: TRBV5-1; J: TRBJ2-3; size: NA; D: TRBD1; DNA: TGCGCCAGCAGCCCTGGGACAGGGGGTGTCACAGATACGCAGTATTTT; CDR3: CASSPGTGGVTDTQYF
V: TRBV25-1; J: TRBJ1-2; size: NA; D: NA; DNA: TGTGCCAGCAGTGATCTGTATGGCTACACCTTC; CDR3: CASSDLYGYTF
V: TRBV28; J: TRBJ2-7; size: NA; D: TRBD1; DNA: TGTGCCAGCAATCCAGGGGGCGCGGGCCTGTACGAGCAGTACTTC; CDR3: CASNPGGAGLYEQYF
V: TRBV27; J: TRBJ1-3; size: once; D: NA; DNA: TGTGCCAGCAGCCCCGGGGGGTTTTCCTCTGGAAACACCATATATTTT; CDR3: CASSPGGFSSGNTIYF
V: TRBV10-3; J: TRBJ1-4; size: NA; D: TRBD1; DNA: TGTGCCATCAGACACGGACAGGCTCTAAATGAAAAACTGTTTTTT; CDR3: CAIRHGQALNEKLFF
V: TRBV4-3; J: TRBJ2-7; size: NA; D: NA; DNA: TGCGCCAGCAGCCAAGACAGGGCCGAGCAGTACTTC; CDR3: CASSQDRAEQYF
V: TRBV2; J: TRBJ2-7; size: NA; D: TRBD2; DNA: TGTGCCAGCAGTGCCAGCGGGGAAAATGGGGAGCAGTACTTC; CDR3: CASSASGENGEQYF
V: TRBV7-2; J: TRBJ1-5; size: NA; D: TRBD1; DNA: TGTGCCAGCAGCCCCCGGACAGGGGGGACCTATAGCAATCAGCCCCAGCATTTT; CDR3: CASSPRTGGTYSNQPQHF
V: TRBV20-1; J: TRBJ1-2; size: NA; D: TRBD1; DNA: TGCAGTGCTAGTGAATACAGGGGGTACTATGGCTACACCTTC; CDR3: CSASEYRGYYGYTF
V: TRBV18; J: TRBJ2-1; size: NA; D: NA; DNA: TGTGCCAGCACAAAAAACCGGGACACTAACAATGAGCAGTTCTTC; CDR3: CASTKNRDTNNEQFF
V: TRBV7-8; J: TRBJ2-7; size: once; D: NA; DNA: TGTGCCAGCAGCTTAGGAGGGAGTCTGTGGGAGCAGTACTTC; CDR3: CASSLGGSLWEQYF
V: TRBV27; J: TRBJ2-1; size: NA; D: TRBD1; DNA: TGTGCCAGCAGTTTATTTGGGACAGGTCTGAATGAGCAGTTCTTC; CDR3: CASSLFGTGLNEQFF
V: TRBV7-2; J: TRBJ2-3; size: NA; D: NA; DNA: TGTGCCAGCAGCCTTCTCACAGATACGCAGTATTTT; CDR3: CASSLLTDTQYF
V: TRBV7-2; J: TRBJ2-2; size: NA; D: NA; DNA: TGTGCCAGCAGCCCTAATCCCGACGGGGAGCTGTTTTTT; CDR3: CASSPNPDGELFF
V: TRBV27; J: TRBJ2-4; size: NA; D: NA; DNA: TGTGCCAGCAAGGCAGGGCCGGAATTTCACTTC; CDR3: CASKAGPEFHF
V: TRBV11-2; J: TRBJ1-6; size: once; D: NA; DNA: TGTGCCAGCAGCTTAAATTGGGTTCAGGCGAGTTCACCCCTCCACTTT; CDR3: CASSLNWVQASSPLHF
V: TRBV5-1; J: TRBJ1-1; size: few; D: TRBD1; DNA: TGCGCCAGCAGCTTTACAGGGGGCGACACTGAAGCTTTCTTT; CDR3: CASSFTGGDTEAFF